This T cell receptor beta chain was found in a study of blood T cells in healthy people across ages. General study findings and limits: Not knowing donor CMV status may have confounded expanded clonotype changes. Researchers deemed the diversity estimates from one million T cells underestimates.

A J-beta primer mix and a sample-barcoded 5' primer were used in a second PCR of roughly 7 to 12 cycles. Individual samples furnished no less than 2.5 million CDR3-containing paired-end reads apiece. TCRdb called the 5' RACE reads again in MiXCR, with one record for every CDR3 protein. Among more than 450,000 distinct CDR3 sequences listed, about 27% were seen once. Note on this clonotype: Its antigen is undetermined. This CDR3 fails to terminate in the conserved phenylalanine or tryptophan, so it likely reflects a read error.

Trimming left V 6 bases short and J 5 bases short, with 10 bases between. CDR3 size: 12 residues. This sample also belongs to another study, concerning T cells of mothers and their children.

This sequence joins TRBV12-3 or TRBV12-4 and TRBJ2-5; D is ambiguous. The sequenced material came from blood. The clonotype comes from a boy aged 2-15 years in good health. The CDR3 coding sequence is TGTGCCAGCAGCTCTTTTGGGGAGACCCAGTACCTC. It is translated as CASSSFGETQYL.